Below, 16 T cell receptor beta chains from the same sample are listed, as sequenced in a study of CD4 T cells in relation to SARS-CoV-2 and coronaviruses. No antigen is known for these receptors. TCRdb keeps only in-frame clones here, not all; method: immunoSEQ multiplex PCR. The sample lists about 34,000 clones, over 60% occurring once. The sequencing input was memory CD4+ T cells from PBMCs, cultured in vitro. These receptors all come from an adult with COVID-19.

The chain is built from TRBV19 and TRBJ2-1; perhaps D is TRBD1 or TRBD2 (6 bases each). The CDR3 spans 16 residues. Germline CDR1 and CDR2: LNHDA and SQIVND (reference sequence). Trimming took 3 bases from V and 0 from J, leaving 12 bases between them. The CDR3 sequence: CASSIGGGPSYNEQFF. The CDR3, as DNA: TGTGCCAGTAGTATCGGGGGCGGGCCCTCCTACAATGAGCAGTTCTTC.

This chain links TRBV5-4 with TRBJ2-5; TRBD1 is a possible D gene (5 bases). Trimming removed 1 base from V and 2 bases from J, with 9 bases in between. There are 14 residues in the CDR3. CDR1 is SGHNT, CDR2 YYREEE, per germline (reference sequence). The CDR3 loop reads CASSLRSGQETQYF. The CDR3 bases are TGTGCCAGCAGCTTGCGGTCAGGGCAAGAGACCCAGTACTTC.

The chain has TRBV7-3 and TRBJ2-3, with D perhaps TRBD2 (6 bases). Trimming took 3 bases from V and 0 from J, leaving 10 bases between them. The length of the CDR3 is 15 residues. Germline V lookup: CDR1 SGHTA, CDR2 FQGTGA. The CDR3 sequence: CASSFTSRSTDTQYF. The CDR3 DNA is TGTGCCAGCAGCTTTACTAGCCGAAGCACAGATACGCAGTATTTT.

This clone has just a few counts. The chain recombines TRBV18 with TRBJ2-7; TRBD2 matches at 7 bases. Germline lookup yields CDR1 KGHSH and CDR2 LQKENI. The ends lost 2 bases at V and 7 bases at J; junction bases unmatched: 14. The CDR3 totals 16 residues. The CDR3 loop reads CASSPNPLLAASEQYF. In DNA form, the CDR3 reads TGTGCCAGCTCACCAAATCCCCTTCTAGCGGCTTCGGAGCAGTACTTC.

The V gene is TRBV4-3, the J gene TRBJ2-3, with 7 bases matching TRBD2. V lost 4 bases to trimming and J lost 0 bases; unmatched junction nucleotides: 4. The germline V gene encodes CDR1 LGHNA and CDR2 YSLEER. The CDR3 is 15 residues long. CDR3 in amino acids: CASSLGGGSTDTQYF. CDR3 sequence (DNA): TGCGCCAGCAGCCTGGGCGGGGGAAGCACAGATACGCAGTATTTT.

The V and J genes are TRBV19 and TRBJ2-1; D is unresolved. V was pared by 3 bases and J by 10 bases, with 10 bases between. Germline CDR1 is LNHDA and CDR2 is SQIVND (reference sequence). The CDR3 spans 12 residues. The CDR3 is CASSILGTEQFF. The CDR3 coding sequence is TGTGCCAGTAGTATCCTGGGAACGGAGCAGTTCTTC.

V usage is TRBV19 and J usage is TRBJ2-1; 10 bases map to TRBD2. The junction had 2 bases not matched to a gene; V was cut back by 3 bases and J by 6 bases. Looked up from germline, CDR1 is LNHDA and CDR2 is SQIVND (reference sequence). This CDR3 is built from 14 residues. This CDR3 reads CASSITSGINEQFF. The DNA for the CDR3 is TGTGCCAGTAGTATCACTAGCGGGATCAATGAGCAGTTCTTC.

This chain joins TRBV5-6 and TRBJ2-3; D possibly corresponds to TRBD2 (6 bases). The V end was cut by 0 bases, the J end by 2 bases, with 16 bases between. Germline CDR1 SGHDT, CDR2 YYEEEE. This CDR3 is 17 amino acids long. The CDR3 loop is CASSLGVGEASTDTQYF. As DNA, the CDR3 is TGTGCCAGCAGCTTGGGGGTTGGGGAGGCTTCCACAGATACGCAGTATTTT.

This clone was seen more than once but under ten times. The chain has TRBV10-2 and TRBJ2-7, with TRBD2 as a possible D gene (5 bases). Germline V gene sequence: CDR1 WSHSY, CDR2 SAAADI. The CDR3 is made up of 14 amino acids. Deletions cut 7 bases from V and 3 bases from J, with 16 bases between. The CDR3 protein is CASTPAGSVYEQYF. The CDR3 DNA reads TGCGCCAGCACCCCGGCGGGCTCGGTCTACGAGCAGTACTTC.

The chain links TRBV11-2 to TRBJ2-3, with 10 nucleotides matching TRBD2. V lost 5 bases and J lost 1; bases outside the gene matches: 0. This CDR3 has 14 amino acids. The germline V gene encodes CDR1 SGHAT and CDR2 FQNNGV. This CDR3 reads CASSGTSGTDTQYF. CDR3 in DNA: TGTGCCAGCAGCGGGACTAGCGGCACAGATACGCAGTATTTT.

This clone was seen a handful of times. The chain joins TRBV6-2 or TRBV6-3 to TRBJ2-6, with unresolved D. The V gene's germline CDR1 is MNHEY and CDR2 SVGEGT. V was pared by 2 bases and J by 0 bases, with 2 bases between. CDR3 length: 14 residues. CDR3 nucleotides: TGTGCCAGCAGTTACAGCTCTGGGGCCAACGTCCTGACTTTC. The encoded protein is CASSYSSGANVLTF.

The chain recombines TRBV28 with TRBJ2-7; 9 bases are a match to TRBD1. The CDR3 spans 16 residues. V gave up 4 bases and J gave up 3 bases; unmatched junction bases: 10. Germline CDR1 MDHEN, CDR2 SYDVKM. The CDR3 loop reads CASSSTSGTGNYEQYF. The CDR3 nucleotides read TGTGCCAGCAGTTCAACCTCCGGGACAGGGAACTACGAGCAGTACTTC.

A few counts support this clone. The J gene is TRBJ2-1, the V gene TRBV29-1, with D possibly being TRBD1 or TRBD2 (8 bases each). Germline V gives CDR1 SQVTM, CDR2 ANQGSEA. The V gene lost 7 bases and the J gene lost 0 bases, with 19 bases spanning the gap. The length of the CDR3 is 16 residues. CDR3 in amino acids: CSAKRGTGNSYNEQFF. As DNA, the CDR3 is TGCAGCGCTAAGCGGGGGACAGGTAACTCCTACAATGAGCAGTTCTTC.

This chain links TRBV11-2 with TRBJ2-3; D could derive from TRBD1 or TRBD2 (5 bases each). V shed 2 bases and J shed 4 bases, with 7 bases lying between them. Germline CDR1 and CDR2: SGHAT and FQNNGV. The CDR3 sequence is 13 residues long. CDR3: CASSLQGPDTQYF. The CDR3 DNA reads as TGTGCCAGCAGCTTACAGGGACCAGATACGCAGTATTTT. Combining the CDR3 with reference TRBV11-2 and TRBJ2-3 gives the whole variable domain EAGVAQSPRYKIIEKRQSVAFWCNPISGHATLYWYQQILGQGPKLLIQFQNNGVVDDSQLPKDRFSAERLKGVDSTLKIQPAKLEDSAVYLCASSLQGPDTQYFGPGTRLTVL.

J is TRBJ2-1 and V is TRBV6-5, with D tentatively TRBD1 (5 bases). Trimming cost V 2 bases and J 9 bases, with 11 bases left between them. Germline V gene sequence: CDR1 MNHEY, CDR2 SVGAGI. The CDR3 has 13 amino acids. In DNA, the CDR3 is TGTGCCAGCAGTTACAGGGGCATCGGTGAGCAGTTCTTC. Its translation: CASSYRGIGEQFF.

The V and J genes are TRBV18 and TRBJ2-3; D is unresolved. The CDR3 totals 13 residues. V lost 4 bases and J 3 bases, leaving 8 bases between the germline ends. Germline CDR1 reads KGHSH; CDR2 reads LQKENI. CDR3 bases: TGTGCCAGCTCACAGAGACTTACAGATACGCAGTATTTT. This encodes CASSQRLTDTQYF.